This TCR beta chain was captured by sequencing in a study of control samples from healthy donors and cancer patients. V was shortened by 2 bases and J by 4 bases, with 9 bases between the two germline ends. In germline, CDR1 is SNHLY, CDR2 FYNNEI. The CDR3 spans 14 residues. Here immunoSEQ multiplex PCR was the method, and the copy in TCRdb shows in-frame clones only, minus some. Of approximately 170,000 clones in the sample, about nine tenths were seen once. Material: blood. This sequence joins TRBV2 and TRBJ1-5; D call uncertain. This sequence originates from a woman under 40 in good health. The CDR3 DNA is TGTGCCAGCAGTGAAATGACGCCGAATCAGCCCCAGCATTTT. This encodes CASSEMTPNQPQHF.